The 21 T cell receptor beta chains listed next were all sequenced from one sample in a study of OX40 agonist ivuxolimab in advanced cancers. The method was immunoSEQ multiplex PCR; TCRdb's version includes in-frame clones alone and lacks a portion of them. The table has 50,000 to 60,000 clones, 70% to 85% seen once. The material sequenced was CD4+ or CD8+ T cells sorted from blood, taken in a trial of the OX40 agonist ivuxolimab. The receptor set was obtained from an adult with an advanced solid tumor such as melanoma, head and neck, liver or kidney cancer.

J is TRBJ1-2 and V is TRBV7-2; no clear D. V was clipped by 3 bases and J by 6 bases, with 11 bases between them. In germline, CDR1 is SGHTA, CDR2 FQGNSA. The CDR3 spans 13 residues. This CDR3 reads CASSLSGSDGYTF. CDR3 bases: TGTGCCAGCAGCTTGTCGGGTTCCGATGGCTACACCTTC.

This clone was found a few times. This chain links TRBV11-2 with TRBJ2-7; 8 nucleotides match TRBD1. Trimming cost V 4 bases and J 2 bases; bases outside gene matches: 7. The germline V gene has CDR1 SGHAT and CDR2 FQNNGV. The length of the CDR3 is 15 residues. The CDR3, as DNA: TGTGCCAGCAGCTCAGCCCCGACAGGGGCCTACGAGCAGTACTTC. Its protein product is CASSSAPTGAYEQYF.

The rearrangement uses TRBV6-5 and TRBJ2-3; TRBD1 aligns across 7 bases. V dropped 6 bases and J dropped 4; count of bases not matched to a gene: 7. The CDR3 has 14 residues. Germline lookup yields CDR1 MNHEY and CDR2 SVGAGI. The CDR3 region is CASSQQGIPDTQYF. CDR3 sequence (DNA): TGTGCCAGCAGCCAACAGGGGATACCAGATACGCAGTATTTT.

The CDR3 here is CASSPAWGSSNEKLFF. For the CDR3, the DNA is TGCGCCAGCAGTCCGGCGTGGGGCAGTTCTAATGAAAAACTGTTTTTT. The rearrangement links TRBV5-1 to TRBJ1-4, with D possibly being TRBD1 (5 bases). Germline V gene sequence: CDR1 SGHRS, CDR2 YFSETQ. Trimming cost V 5 bases and J 3 bases, with 17 bases left between them. CDR3 length: 16 amino acids.

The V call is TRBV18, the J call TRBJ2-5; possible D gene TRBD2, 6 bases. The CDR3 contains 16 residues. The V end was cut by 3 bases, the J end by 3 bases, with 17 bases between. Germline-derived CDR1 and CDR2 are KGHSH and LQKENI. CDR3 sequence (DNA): TGTGCCAGCTCACCCCCCGGGAGAACTATTGAAGAGACCCAGTACTTC. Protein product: CASSPPGRTIEETQYF. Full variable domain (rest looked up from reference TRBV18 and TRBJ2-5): NAGVMQNPRHLVRRRGQEARLRCSPMKGHSHVYWYRQLPEEGLKFMVYLQKENIIDESGMPKERFSAEFPKEGPSILRIQQVVRGDSAAYFCASSPPGRTIEETQYFGPGTRLLVL.

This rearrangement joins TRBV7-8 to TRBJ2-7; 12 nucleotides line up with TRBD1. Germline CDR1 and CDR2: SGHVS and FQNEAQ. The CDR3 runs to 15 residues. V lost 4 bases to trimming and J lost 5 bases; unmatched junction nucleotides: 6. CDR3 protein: CASSWAGTGGHEQYF. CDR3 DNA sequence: TGTGCCAGCAGCTGGGCTGGGACAGGGGGCCACGAGCAGTACTTC.

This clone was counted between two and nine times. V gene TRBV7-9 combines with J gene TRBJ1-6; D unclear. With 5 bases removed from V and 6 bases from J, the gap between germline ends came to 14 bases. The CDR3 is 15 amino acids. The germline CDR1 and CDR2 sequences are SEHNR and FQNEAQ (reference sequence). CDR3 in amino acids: CASSPDGPGNSPLHF. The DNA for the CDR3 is TGTGCCAGCAGCCCTGACGGGCCCGGTAATTCACCCCTCCACTTT. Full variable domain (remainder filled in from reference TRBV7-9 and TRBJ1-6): DTGVSQNPRHKITKRGQNVTFRCDPISEHNRLYWYRQTLGQGPEFLTYFQNEAQLEKSRLLSDRFSAERPKGSFSTLEIQRTEQGDSAMYLCASSPDGPGNSPLHFGNGTRLTVT.

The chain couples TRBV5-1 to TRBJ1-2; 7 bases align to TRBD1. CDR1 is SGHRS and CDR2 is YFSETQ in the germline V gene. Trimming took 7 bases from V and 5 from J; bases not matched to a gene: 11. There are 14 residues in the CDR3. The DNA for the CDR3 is TGCGCCAGCCGGGAGGGCCCAGGGGGGTATGGCTACACCTTC. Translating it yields CASREGPGGYGYTF.

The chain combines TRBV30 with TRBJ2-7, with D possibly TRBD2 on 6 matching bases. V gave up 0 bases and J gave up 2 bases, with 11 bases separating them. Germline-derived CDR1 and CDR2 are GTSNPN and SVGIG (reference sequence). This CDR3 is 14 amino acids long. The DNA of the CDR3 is TGTGCCTGGAGTGTGGGCGGGAAGACCTACGAGCAGTACTTC. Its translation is CAWSVGGKTYEQYF.

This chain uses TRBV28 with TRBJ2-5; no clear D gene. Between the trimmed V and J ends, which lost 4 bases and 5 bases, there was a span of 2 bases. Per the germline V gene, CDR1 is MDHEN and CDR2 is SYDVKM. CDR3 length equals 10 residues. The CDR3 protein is CASSYETQYF. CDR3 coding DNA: TGTGCCAGCAGTTACGAGACCCAGTACTTC.

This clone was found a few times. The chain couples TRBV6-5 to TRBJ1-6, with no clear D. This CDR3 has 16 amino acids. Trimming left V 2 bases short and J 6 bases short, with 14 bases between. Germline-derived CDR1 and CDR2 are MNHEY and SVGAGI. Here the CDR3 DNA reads TGTGCCAGCAGTTACAGAGTGGTCCGCGGTAATTCACCCCTCCACTTT. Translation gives CASSYRVVRGNSPLHF.

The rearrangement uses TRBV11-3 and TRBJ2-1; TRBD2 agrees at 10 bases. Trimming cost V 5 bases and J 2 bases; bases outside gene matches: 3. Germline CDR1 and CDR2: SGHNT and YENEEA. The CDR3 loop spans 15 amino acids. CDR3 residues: CASSVSGRTYNEQFF. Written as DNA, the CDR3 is TGTGCCAGCAGCGTTAGCGGGAGGACCTACAATGAGCAGTTCTTC.

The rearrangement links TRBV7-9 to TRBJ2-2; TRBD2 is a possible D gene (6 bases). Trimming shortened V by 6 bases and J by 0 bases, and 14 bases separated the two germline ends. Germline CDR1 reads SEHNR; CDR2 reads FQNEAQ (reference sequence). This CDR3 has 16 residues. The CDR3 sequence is CASRRLGGANTGELFF. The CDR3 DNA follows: TGTGCCAGCAGGCGATTGGGGGGAGCGAACACCGGGGAGCTGTTTTTT.

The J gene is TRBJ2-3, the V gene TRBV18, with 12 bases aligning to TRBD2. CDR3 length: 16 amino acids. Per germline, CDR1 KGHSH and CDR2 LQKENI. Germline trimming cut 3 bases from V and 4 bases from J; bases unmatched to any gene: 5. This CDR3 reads CASSPRLAGASDTQYF. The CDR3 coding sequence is TGTGCCAGCTCACCGAGACTAGCGGGAGCCTCAGATACGCAGTATTTT.

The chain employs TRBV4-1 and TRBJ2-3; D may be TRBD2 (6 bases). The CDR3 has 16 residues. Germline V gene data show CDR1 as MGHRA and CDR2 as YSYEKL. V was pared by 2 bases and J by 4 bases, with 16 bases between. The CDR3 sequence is CASSQSSTRVPDTQYF. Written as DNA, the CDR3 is TGCGCCAGCAGCCAAAGCTCGACTAGAGTACCAGATACGCAGTATTTT.

CDR3 nucleotide sequence: TGTGCCAGCAGCTTAAATTCGTGGGGTGAGCAGTTCTTC. This sequence encodes CASSLNSWGEQFF. The chain uses TRBV11-3 and TRBJ2-1; no definite D call. V gave up 2 bases and J gave up 9 bases, with 11 bases separating them. The CDR3 contains 13 residues. The V gene's germline CDR1 is SGHNT and CDR2 YENEEA.

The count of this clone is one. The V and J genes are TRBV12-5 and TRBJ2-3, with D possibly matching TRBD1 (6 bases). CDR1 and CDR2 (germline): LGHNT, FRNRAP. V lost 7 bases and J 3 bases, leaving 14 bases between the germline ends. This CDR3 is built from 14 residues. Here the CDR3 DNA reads TGTGCTAGTGCCTGGACAGACGTTACAGATACGCAGTATTTT. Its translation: CASAWTDVTDTQYF.

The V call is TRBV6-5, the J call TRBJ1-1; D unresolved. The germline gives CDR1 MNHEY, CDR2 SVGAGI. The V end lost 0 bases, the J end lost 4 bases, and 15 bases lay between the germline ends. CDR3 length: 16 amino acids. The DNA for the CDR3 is TGTGCCAGCAGTTACTCGAGATCCGGAGTAGGCACTGAAGCTTTCTTT. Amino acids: CASSYSRSGVGTEAFF.

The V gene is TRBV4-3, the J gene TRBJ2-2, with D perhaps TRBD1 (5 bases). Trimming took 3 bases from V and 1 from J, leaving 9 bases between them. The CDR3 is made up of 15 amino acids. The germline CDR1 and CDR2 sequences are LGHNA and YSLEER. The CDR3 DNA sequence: TGCGCCAGCAGCCAGGCTACAGGGAACACCGGGGAGCTGTTTTTT. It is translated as CASSQATGNTGELFF.

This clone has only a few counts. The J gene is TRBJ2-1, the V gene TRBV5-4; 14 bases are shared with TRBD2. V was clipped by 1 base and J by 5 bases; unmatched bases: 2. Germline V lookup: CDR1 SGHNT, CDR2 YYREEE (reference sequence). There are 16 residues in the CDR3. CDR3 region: CASSLRGLAGDNEQFF. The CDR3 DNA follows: TGTGCCAGCAGCTTGAGGGGACTAGCGGGAGACAATGAGCAGTTCTTC.

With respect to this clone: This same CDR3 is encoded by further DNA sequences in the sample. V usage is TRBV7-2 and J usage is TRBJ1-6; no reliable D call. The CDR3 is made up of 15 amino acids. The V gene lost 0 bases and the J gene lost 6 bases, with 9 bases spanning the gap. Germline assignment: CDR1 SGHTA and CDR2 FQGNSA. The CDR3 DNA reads TGTGCCAGCAGCTTAGCCGGTCCCCCTAATTCACCCCTCCACTTT. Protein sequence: CASSLAGPPNSPLHF. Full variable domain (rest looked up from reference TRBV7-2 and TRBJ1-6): GAGVSQSPSNKVTEKGKDVELRCDPISGHTALYWYRQSLGQGLEFLIYFQGNSAPDKSGLPSDRFSAERTGGSVSTLTIQRTQQEDSAVYLCASSLAGPPNSPLHFGNGTRLTVT.